This T cell receptor (beta chain) was recovered during a study of T cells in women clearing cervical HPV infection. Study-wide context: Cases: HPV16-related CIN3 or worse on histology, a couple of invasive cancers. Study-level points and caveats: Cases and controls were distinguished at AUC around 0.8 by richness and V genes.

Germline V gene data show CDR1 as SGHRS and CDR2 as YFSETQ. This CDR3 is built from 17 residues. Trimming left V 0 bases short and J 6 bases short, with 19 bases between. Profiled with immunoSEQ multiplex PCR; TCRdb holds only in-frame clones, not every one. The sample data list approximately 44,000 clones. In the case of this clone: Its antigen remains unknown. The read terminates 3 residues ahead of where the CDR3 ends, so the germline J gene completes it.

The rearrangement joins TRBV5-1 to TRBJ2-1, with a possible D match to TRBD2 (5 bases). The specimen sequenced was blood buffy coat. The origin of this receptor is a woman aged 18-70 years with a cervical HPV16 infection that either progressed to CIN3+ or cleared (not recorded which). The covered CDR3 bases are TGCGCCAGCAGCTTGGAACTAGTAACCATCTCCGGCAATGAG. Amino acid sequence: CASSLELVTISGNE. The CDR3 reads in full as CASSLELVTISGNEQFF.